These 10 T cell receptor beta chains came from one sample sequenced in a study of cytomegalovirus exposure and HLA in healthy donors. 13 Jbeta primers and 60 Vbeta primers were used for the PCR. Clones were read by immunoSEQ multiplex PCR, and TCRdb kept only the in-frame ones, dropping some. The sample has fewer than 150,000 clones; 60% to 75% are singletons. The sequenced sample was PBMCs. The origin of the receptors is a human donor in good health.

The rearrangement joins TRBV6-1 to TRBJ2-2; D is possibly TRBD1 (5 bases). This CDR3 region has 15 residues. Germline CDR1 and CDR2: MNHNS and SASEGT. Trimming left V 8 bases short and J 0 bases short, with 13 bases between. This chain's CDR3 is CASEKGSANTGELFF. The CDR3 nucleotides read TGTGCCAGCGAGAAGGGGTCGGCGAACACCGGGGAGCTGTTTTTT.

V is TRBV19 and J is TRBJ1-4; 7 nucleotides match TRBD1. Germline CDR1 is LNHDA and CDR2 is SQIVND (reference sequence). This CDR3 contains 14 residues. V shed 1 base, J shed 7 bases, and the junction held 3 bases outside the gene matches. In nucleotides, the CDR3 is TGTGCCAGTAGTATAGGACAGGGTGGTGAAAAACTGTTTTTT. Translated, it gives CASSIGQGGEKLFF.

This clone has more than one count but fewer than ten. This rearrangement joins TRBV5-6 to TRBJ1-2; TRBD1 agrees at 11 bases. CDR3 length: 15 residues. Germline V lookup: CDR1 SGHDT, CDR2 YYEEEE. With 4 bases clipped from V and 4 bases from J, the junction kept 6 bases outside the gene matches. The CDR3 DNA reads TGTGCCAGCAGCCTCGTTGGGACAGGGGGCTATGGCTACACCTTC. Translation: CASSLVGTGGYGYTF.

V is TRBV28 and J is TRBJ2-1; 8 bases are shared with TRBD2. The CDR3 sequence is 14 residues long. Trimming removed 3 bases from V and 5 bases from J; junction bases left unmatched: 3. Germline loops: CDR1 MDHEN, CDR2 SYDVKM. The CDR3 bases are TGTGCCAGCAGTTTGGTAGCGGGAAACAATGAGCAGTTCTTC. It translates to CASSLVAGNNEQFF. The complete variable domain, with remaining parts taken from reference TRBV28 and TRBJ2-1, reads DVKVTQSSRYLVKRTGEKVFLECVQDMDHENMFWYRQDPGLGLRLIYFSYDVKMKEKGDIPEGYSVSREKKERFSLILESASTNQTSMYLCASSLVAGNNEQFFGPGTRLTVL.

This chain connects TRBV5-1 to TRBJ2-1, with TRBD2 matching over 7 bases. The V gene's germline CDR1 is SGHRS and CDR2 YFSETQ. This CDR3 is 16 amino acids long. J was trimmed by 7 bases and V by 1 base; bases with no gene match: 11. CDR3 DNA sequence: TGCGCCAGCAGCTTGAGGGCCCGGGGGAGGGCAAATGAGCAGTTCTTC. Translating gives CASSLRARGRANEQFF.

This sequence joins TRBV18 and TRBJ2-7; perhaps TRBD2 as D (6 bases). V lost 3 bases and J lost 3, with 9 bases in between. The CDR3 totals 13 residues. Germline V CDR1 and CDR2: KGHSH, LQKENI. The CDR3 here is CASSPGGLYEQYF. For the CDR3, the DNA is TGTGCCAGCTCACCGGGGGGACTCTACGAGCAGTACTTC.

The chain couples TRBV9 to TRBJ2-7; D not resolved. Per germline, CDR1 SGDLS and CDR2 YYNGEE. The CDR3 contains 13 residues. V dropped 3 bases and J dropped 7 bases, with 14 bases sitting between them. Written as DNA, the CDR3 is TGTGCCAGCAGCGCCGACCCAACGAGGGAGCAGTACTTC. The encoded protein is CASSADPTREQYF.

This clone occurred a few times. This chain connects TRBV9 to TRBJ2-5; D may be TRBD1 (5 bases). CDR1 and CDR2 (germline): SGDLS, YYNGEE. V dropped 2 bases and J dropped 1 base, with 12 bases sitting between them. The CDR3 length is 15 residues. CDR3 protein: CASSVGRGVQETQYF. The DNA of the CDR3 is TGTGCCAGCAGCGTGGGTAGGGGTGTCCAAGAGACCCAGTACTTC. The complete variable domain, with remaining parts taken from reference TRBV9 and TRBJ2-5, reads DSGVTQTPKHLITATGQRVTLRCSPRSGDLSVYWYQQSLDQGLQFLIQYYNGEERAKGNILERFSAQQFPDLHSELNLSSLELGDSALYFCASSVGRGVQETQYFGPGTRLLVL.

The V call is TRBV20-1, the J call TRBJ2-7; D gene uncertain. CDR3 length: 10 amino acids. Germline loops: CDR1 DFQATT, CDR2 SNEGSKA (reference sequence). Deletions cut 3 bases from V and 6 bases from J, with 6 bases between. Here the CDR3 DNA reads TGCAGTGCTAGGATGAGCGAGCAGTACTTC. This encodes CSARMSEQYF.

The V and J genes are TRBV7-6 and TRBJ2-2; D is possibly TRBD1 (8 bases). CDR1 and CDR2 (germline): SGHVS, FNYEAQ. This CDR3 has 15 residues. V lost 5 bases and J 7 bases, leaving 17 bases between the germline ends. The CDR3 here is CASSPWTGRGGELFF. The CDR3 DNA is TGTGCCAGCAGCCCGTGGACAGGGAGGGGCGGGGAGCTGTTTTTT.